The sequence of this TCR beta chain was determined in a study of T cell responses to AZD1222 COVID-19 vaccine. Study observations and caveats: Just 5 or 6 AZD1222 recipients tested seropositive at baseline. Nearly half of unique spike-specific TCRs reportedly avoided B.1.351 and B.1.1.7 mutated regions.

Comments on this clone: Its matching antigen is unknown.

The protocol was immunoSEQ multiplex PCR, while the TCRdb copy is restricted to in-frame clones and leaves out a portion. The data hold fewer than 90,000 clones, with about 88% observed a single time. V lost 5 bases to trimming and J lost 6 bases; unmatched junction nucleotides: 7. CDR3 size: 15 residues. CDR1 and CDR2 from the germline V gene are MNHEY and SVGAGI. This clonotype originated in an adult in good health. The sequences come from peripheral blood, collected on day 0 of AZD1222 vaccination. This chain links TRBV6-5 with TRBJ2-1; TRBD1 aligns across 10 bases. The CDR3 DNA is TGTGCCAGCAGTAACGCCGGGACAGGGGTCAATGAGCAGTTCTTC. It yields the protein CASSNAGTGVNEQFF.